The TCR beta chain under discussion was sequenced for a study of T cells in Graves' hyperthyroidism and ophthalmopathy (dated by TCRdb to about 2019). As for the study more broadly: Peripheral blood samples were taken at the time of initial diagnosis, prior to any treatment. An independent validation cohort of 18 to 20 hyperthyroidism patients and 15 or so patients who later progressed to ophthalmopathy tested prospective prediction of ophthalmopathy. TCR Vbeta CDR3 sequencing of 135 peripheral blood samples (roughly 43 ophthalmopathy, 75 hyperthyroidism and roughly 17 progressor patients) is reported in the paper. After sampling, hyperthyroidism patients received methimazole starting at 30 mg daily, and ophthalmopathy patients received high-dose intravenous methylprednisolone. In addition, the study compared T-cell repertoires in thyroid tissue and in blood from six Graves' hyperthyroidism patients. A discovery cohort of around 98 patients, approximately 44 with Graves' ophthalmopathy and 55 to 65 with stable Graves' hyperthyroidism, was used to find distinguishing TCR V-J signatures. The 100 or so discovery patients were divided at random into training and test sets in a 7:3 ratio.

The TCR beta CDR3 regions were amplified from RNA transcripts. For the first round of RT-PCR on the TCR CDR3, the HTBI primer set was used together with the Qiagen OneStep RT-PCR kit. The libraries were constructed in a second round of multiplex PCR and then size-selected and purified. Sequencing of the libraries was done on an Illumina HiSeq2000 using paired-end 100 bp reads. Per the source publication's procedure: SOAPnuke was used to process the raw data, removing reads that contained adapters or uncalled bases, had a mean Phred below 15, or lacked an exact match to the constant primer or identifier. COPE v1.2.5 was used to merge the high-quality paired reads, and each unique nucleotide sequence was defined as a clonotype. MiTCR v1.1 was used to align clonotypes to the IMGT TRBV, TRBD and TRBJ reference segments. Only V-J combinations with frequency above 0.0001, covering approximately 99% of repertoires, were analysed. A TCS score was defined as the ratio of F50 (clonal expansion) to E x V (chaos), with BLOSUM62-based TCRdist applied between CDR3 peptides within each V-J. Welch's t-statistics and random forest reduced approximately 520 V-J features to 13, which were used in a naive Bayes classifier (R e1071). TCRdb reprocessing: public reads trimmed at Q25 with fastp, clones called with MiXCR, in-frame beta chains kept. Each entry merges the rows of one CDR3 protein and shows their most common DNA and genes. These V and J calls originate from TCRdb's pipeline instead of the authors' own analysis. The table for this sample lists fewer than 300,000 distinct CDR3 sequences; about 15% of them were counted only once. The ten largest make up around 30% of the sample.

Hyperthyroidism patients were newly diagnosed, had a disease duration of under 2 months, and were aged 18 to 65 years. Any patient with an uncontrolled infection, another autoimmune disease, pregnancy or lactation was excluded. Diagnoses relied on clinical symptoms, serum thyroxine and TRAb, thyroid ultrasound and orbital computed tomography. For progressor patients, blood was drawn at the first diagnosis of hyperthyroidism, before any ophthalmopathy symptoms had appeared. Ficoll-Paque density gradient centrifugation was used to isolate PBMCs from around 10 ml of fresh peripheral blood. Progressor patients were initially diagnosed with Graves' hyperthyroidism and developed ophthalmopathy during follow-up. Total RNA was extracted with Trizol reagent, and quality was checked on an Agilent 2100 Bioanalyzer. What the study reported, not specific to this receptor: Ophthalmopathy was separated from stable hyperthyroidism by a 13 V-J signature model, with about 88% sensitivity and approximately 81% specificity obtained in cross-validation and 80%/75% obtained in testing. In validation, the model predicted progression to ophthalmopathy a median of approximately 6.6 months before onset, with about 64% sensitivity and roughly 73% specificity. Most expanded thyroid clonotypes (frequency above 0.001) were also detected in blood, suggesting blood repertoires may reflect thyroid immune responses. Sample size was not statistically predetermined, and blinding of investigators to group allocation was not performed.

This clonotype was seen repeatedly, ten times or more. Its antigen target is currently unknown. No much larger clone exists at a distance of one base, and base qualities are not known. This TCR derives from a woman aged 45-65 years with Graves' hyperthyroidism that later progressed to Graves' ophthalmopathy. The sequenced sample was blood.

The DNA is as follows: TGTGCCAGCAGTGGATTGGGACCGGGGAAGTATTGGGTCAATGAAAAACTGTTTTTT. Translated, it gives CASSGLGPGKYWVNEKLFF. This sequence uses TRBV28 and TRBJ1-4, and the D gene may be TRBD1, 5 bases matching. The CDR3 runs 19 amino acids, cysteine and phenylalanine included. Only CDR3 DNA is held: 57 bases, read in frame from base 1. Trimming at the junction amounts to 5 bases on V and 5 bases on J, and the germline ends lie 27 bases apart. From the germline V gene, CDR1 is MDHEN and CDR2 is SYDVKM.